This passage covers 8 T cell receptor beta chains from one sample sequenced in a study of shared clonotypes between healthy human individuals (dated by TCRdb to 2019 to 2021). The library was obtained by the immunoSEQ multiplex PCR assay. TCRdb stores this immuneACCESS table with in-frame sequences only. Part of the clones is absent; in the studies checked, under half of the shortfall reflects unresolved V genes, and no reason is known for the rest. The table for this sample lists fewer than 1 million clones; approximately 96% of them were counted only once. Around 0.21% of the sample goes to the ten largest clones. CD8 naive samples were obtained by positive selection for CCR7 among CD45RO-negative cells, yielding a CD45RA+CCR7+ population from which TemRA cells were excluded. Sequencing was carried out using naive CD8+ T cells sorted from blood. The label giving this sample's cell subset or site can be read as: CD45RA+CCR7+. The origin of the receptors is a man aged 25-40 years in good health.

The chain employs TRBV7-9 and TRBJ2-5; the match to TRBD2 covers 9 bases. The CDR3 covers 14 residues. CDR1 is SEHNR and CDR2 is FQNEAQ in the germline V gene (reference sequence). Trimming at V came to 11 bases and at J to 3 bases, leaving 10 bases not matched to a gene. For the CDR3, the DNA is TGTGCCGAAAGAGCTAGCGGGGTTGAAGAGACCCAGTACTTC. This translates into CAERASGVEETQYF. Full variable domain (remainder filled in from reference TRBV7-9 and TRBJ2-5): DTGVSQNPRHKITKRGQNVTFRCDPISEHNRLYWYRQTLGQGPEFLTYFQNEAQLEKSRLLSDRFSAERPKGSFSTLEIQRTEQGDSAMYLCAERASGVEETQYFGPGTRLLVL.

The chain joins TRBV7-2 to TRBJ1-1, with D unclear. The CDR3 is 15 residues long. V was clipped by 4 bases and J by 5 bases, with 17 bases between them. Germline CDR1 is SGHTA and CDR2 is FQGNSA. CDR3 protein: CASSSVGSAKTEAFF. CDR3 DNA sequence: TGTGCCAGCAGCTCGGTGGGCAGCGCGAAAACTGAAGCTTTCTTT.

Remarks on this clone: The sample has other DNA sequences that encode this CDR3 too. The chain employs TRBV7-7 and TRBJ2-3; 10 nucleotides match TRBD2. This CDR3 region has 15 residues. V shed 3 bases and J 5 bases; nucleotides not matched to a gene: 5. The V gene's germline CDR1 is SSHAT and CDR2 FNYEAQ (reference sequence). CDR3 loop: CASSLTSGSGDTQYF. The CDR3 bases are TGTGCCAGCAGCTTGACTAGCGGGTCAGGAGATACGCAGTATTTT.

V usage is TRBV28 and J usage is TRBJ1-4, with a possible D match to TRBD1 (5 bases). Germline-derived CDR1 and CDR2 are MDHEN and SYDVKM. V was clipped by 2 bases and J by 5 bases, with 15 bases between them. The CDR3 totals 16 residues. CDR3 sequence reads: CASSLQGRGWNEKLFF. The CDR3 region has the DNA TGTGCCAGCAGTTTACAGGGTAGGGGATGGAATGAAAAACTGTTTTTT.

This sequence joins TRBV5-5 and TRBJ2-6; the match to TRBD1 covers 9 bases. Trimming cost V 5 bases and J 3 bases; bases outside gene matches: 6. CDR3 length equals 16 residues. Germline loops: CDR1 SGHKS, CDR2 YYEKEE (reference sequence). The DNA for the CDR3 is TGTGCCAGCAGGGGGACAGGGCTAGGTGGGGCCAACGTCCTGACTTTC. Translated: CASRGTGLGGANVLTF.

In regard to this clone: The junction does not match germline at one end; this may be a read error. This chain uses TRBV6-6 with TRBJ1-2; D not certain. Per the germline V gene, CDR1 is MNHNY and CDR2 is SVGAGI (reference sequence). The CDR3 extends over 11 amino acids. The CDR3 DNA reads TGTGCCAGCAGTTACGGACTGAGATCAGACTTC. Amino acids: CASSYGLRSDF.

The V call is TRBV2, the J call TRBJ2-1; 13 bases line up with TRBD2. Germline V gene lookup returns CDR1 SNHLY and CDR2 FYNNEI. V shed 8 bases and J 7 bases; nucleotides not matched to a gene: 2. The length of the CDR3 is 13 residues. The CDR3: CASGTSGTNEQFF. The CDR3 coding sequence is TGTGCCAGCGGGACTAGCGGGACGAATGAGCAGTTCTTC.

The chain has TRBV4-1 and TRBJ2-2; D is tentatively TRBD1 or TRBD2 (5 bases each). The CDR3 spans 18 residues. Germline-derived CDR1 and CDR2 are MGHRA and YSYEKL. Trimming pared 1 base from V and 4 bases from J, leaving 19 bases between. Here the CDR3 DNA reads TGCGCCAGCAGCCAAGCGTCACTCGGTGTCGGGGCCACCGGGGAGCTGTTTTTT. Translated, it gives CASSQASLGVGATGELFF.